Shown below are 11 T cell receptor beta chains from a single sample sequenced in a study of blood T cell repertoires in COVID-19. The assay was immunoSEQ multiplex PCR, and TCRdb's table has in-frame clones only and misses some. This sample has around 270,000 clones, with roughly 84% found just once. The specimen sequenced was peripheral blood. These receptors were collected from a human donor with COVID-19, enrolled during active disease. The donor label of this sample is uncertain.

Written as DNA, the CDR3 is TGTGCCAGCAGGGGGGGGGCGTCTGGGGCCAACGTCCTGACTTTC. Encoded protein: CASRGGASGANVLTF. The chain couples TRBV5-4 to TRBJ2-6, with D maybe TRBD2 (7 bases). The CDR3 has 15 residues. CDR1 SGHNT and CDR2 YYREEE come from the germline V gene (reference sequence). V shed 5 bases and J shed 1 base, with 10 bases lying between them.

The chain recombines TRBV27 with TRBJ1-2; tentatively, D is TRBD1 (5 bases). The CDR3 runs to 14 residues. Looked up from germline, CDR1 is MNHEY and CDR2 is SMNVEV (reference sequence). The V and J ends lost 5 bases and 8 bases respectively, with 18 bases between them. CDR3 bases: TGTGCCAGCAGTCCAGGGCCCCTCCCCAGCGGCTACACCTTC. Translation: CASSPGPLPSGYTF.

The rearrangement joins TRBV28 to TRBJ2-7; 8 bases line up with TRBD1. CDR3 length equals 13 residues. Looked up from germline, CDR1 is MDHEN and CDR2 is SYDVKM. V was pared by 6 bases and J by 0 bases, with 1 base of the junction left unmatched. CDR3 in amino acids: CASSTGGSYEQYF. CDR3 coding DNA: TGTGCCAGCAGCACAGGGGGCTCCTACGAGCAGTACTTC.

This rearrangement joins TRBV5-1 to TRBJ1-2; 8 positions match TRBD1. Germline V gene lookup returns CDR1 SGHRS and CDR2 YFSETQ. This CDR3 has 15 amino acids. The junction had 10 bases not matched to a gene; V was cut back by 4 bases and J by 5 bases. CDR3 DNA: TGCGCCAGCAGCCACACCGGGACAGGACCTTATGGCTACACCTTC. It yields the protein CASSHTGTGPYGYTF. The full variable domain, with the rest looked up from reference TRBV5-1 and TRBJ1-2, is KAGVTQTPRYLIKTRGQQVTLSCSPISGHRSVSWYQQTPGQGLQFLFEYFSETQRNKGNFPGRFSGRQFSNSRSEMNVSTLELGDSALYLCASSHTGTGPYGYTFGSGTRLTVV.

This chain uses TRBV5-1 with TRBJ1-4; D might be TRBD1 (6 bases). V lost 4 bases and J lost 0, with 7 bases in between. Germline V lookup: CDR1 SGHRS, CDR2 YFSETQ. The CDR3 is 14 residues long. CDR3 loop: CASSDRTTNEKLFF. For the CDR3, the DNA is TGCGCCAGCAGCGACAGGACAACTAATGAAAAACTGTTTTTT.

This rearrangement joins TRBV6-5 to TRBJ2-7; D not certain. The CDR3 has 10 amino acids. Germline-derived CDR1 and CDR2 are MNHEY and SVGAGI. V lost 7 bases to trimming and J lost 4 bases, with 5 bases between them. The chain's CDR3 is CASNLYEQYF. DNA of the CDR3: TGTGCCAGCAACTTATACGAGCAGTACTTC.

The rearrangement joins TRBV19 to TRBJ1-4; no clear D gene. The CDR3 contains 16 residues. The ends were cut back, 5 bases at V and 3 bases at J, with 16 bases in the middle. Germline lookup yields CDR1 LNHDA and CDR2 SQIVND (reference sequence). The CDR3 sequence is CASSPWVGTSNEKLFF. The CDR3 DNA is TGTGCCAGTAGTCCCTGGGTGGGCACTTCTAATGAAAAACTGTTTTTT.

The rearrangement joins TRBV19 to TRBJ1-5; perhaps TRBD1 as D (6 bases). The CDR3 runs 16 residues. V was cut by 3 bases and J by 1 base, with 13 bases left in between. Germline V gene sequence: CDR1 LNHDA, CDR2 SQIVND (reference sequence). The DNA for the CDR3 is TGTGCCAGTAGTATTCTGGGGGCGACGAGCAATCAGCCCCAGCATTTT. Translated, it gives CASSILGATSNQPQHF. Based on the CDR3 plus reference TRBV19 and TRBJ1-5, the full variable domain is DGGITQSPKYLFRKEGQNVTLSCEQNLNHDAMYWYRQDPGQGLRLIYYSQIVNDFQKGDIAEGYSVSREKKESFPLTVTSAQKNPTAFYLCASSILGATSNQPQHFGDGTRLSIL.

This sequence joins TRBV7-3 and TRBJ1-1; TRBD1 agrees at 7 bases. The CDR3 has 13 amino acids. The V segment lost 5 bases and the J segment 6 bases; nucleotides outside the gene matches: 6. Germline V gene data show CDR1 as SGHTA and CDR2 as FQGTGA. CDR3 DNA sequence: TGTGCCAGCAGCCCGACAGGGATCGCTGAAGCTTTCTTT. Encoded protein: CASSPTGIAEAFF.

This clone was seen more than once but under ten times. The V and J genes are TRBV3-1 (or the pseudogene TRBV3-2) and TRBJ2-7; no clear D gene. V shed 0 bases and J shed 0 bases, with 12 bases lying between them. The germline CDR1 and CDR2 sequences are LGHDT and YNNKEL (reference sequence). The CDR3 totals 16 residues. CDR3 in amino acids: CASSQDLTTVSYEQYF. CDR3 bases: TGTGCCAGCAGCCAAGATCTGACGACTGTCTCCTACGAGCAGTACTTC.

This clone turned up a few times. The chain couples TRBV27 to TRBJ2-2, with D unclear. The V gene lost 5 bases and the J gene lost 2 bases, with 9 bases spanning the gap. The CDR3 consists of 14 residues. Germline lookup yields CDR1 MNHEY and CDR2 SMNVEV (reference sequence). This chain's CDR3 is CASSPGRNTGELFF. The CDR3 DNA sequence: TGTGCCAGCAGTCCGGGTAGAAACACCGGGGAGCTGTTTTTT.